Reported below is one TCR beta chain. The table lists this clonotype with many counts. The target of this receptor is not known. One base away there is no much larger clone; base qualities are not given. Compared with germline, V lacks 2 bases and J lacks 6 bases; bases without a gene match: 4. From a lookup of the germline V gene (reference sequence), CDR1 and CDR2 are GTSNPN and SVGIG. From the cysteine up to the phenylalanine, the CDR3 has a length of 14 residues. Of the read, only the CDR3 DNA is kept; its 42 bases are in frame from base 1. The TCR beta CDR3 regions were amplified from the RNA transcripts. For the first round of RT-PCR on the TCR CDR3, the HTBI primer set was used together with the Qiagen OneStep RT-PCR kit. Libraries were constructed in a second round of multiplex PCR, after which size selection and purification were performed. Libraries were sequenced paired-end with 100 bp reads on an Illumina HiSeq2000. Regarding the original processing steps: SOAPnuke was used to process the raw data, throwing out any read that contained adapters or uncalled bases, had a mean Phred below 15, or lacked an exact constant-primer or identifier match. High-quality paired reads were merged with COPE v1.2.5, and unique nucleotide sequences were defined as clonotypes. MiTCR v1.1 was used to align clonotypes to the IMGT TRBV, TRBD and TRBJ reference segments. Analysis was restricted to V-J combinations with a frequency above 0.0001, which covered roughly 99% of repertoires. A TCS score was defined as the ratio of F50 (clonal expansion) to E x V (chaos), with BLOSUM62-based TCRdist applied between CDR3 peptides within each V-J. Welch's t-statistics and random forest reduced fewer than 550 V-J features to about 12, which were used in a naive Bayes classifier (R e1071). TCRdb reworked the public reads: Q25 trimming with fastp, MiXCR clone assembly, productive beta chains retained. Each record represents a unique CDR3 protein, reported with the most common genes and DNA among its rows. These V and J calls derive from TCRdb rather than the authors' analysis. This sample is represented by some 600,000 distinct CDR3 sequences; 11% to 15% of them were singletons. The top ten clonotypes cover almost 6% of the sample.

This specimen belongs to a study of T cells in Graves' hyperthyroidism and ophthalmopathy (dated by TCRdb to between 2017 and 2020). Notes on the research overall: Peripheral blood was collected at initial diagnosis, before any treatment. To identify distinguishing TCR V-J signatures, a discovery cohort of around 98 patients was used, comprising 43 with Graves' ophthalmopathy and around 60 with stable Graves' hyperthyroidism. Prospective prediction of ophthalmopathy was tested in an independent validation cohort of under 20 hyperthyroidism patients and 17 patients who later progressed to ophthalmopathy. The approximately 97 discovery patients were randomly divided into training and test sets at a 7:3 ratio. Thyroid tissue and blood T-cell repertoires from more than five Graves' hyperthyroidism patients were also compared in the study. After blood sampling, hyperthyroidism patients were treated with methimazole at a starting dose of 30 mg daily, and ophthalmopathy patients were treated with high-dose intravenous methylprednisolone. The paper reports TCR Vbeta CDR3 sequencing of some 140 peripheral blood samples: approximately 41 ophthalmopathy, 75 to 80 hyperthyroidism and 17 progressor patients. Overall study results and their limits: No statistical method was used to set the sample size in advance, and investigators knew the group allocation. A 13 V-J signature model separated ophthalmopathy from stable hyperthyroidism, with 87.88% sensitivity and 81% to 82% specificity in cross-validation and 80%/75% in testing. Most expanded thyroid clonotypes (frequency above 0.001) were also detected in blood, suggesting blood repertoires may reflect thyroid immune responses. In validation, the model predicted progression to ophthalmopathy a median of 6.5 months before onset, with approximately 68% sensitivity and just under 75% specificity.

The hyperthyroidism patients were between 18 and 65 years old and newly diagnosed, with a disease duration of less than 2 months. The study excluded patients with uncontrolled infections, other autoimmune diseases, pregnancy or lactation. Diagnoses were based on clinical symptoms, serum thyroxine and TRAb, thyroid ultrasound and orbital computed tomography. For progressor patients, blood was drawn at the first diagnosis of hyperthyroidism, before any ophthalmopathy symptoms had appeared. PBMCs were isolated from roughly 10 ml of fresh peripheral blood by Ficoll-Paque density gradient centrifugation. Progressor patients were initially diagnosed with Graves' hyperthyroidism and developed ophthalmopathy during follow-up. Total RNA was extracted using Trizol reagent, and RNA quality was assessed on an Agilent 2100 Bioanalyzer.

The V and J segments used are TRBV30 and TRBJ1-5, with 10 bases aligning to TRBD1. The TCR originated in a woman aged 25-40 years with Graves' hyperthyroidism that later progressed to Graves' ophthalmopathy. The sample taken for sequencing was blood. At the DNA level, the sequence is TGTGCCTGGAGTAGACAGGGGGCCGGTCAGCCCCAGCATTTT. This codes for CAWSRQGAGQPQHF. Here the CDR3 is joined to the reference TRBV30 and TRBJ1-5 genes, and the full variable domain is: SQTIHQWPATLVQPVGSPLSLECTVEGTSNPNLYWYRQAAGRGLQLLFYSVGIGQISSEVPQNLSASRPQDRQFILSSKKLLLSDSGFYLCAWSRQGAGQPQHFGDGTRLSIL.